The entry that follows covers one TCR beta chain sequence. This specimen comes from a study of shared clonotypes between healthy human individuals. Replicate PCRs for unsorted PBMC used 300 ng DNA (roughly 30,000 T cell genomes). In the original processing: Junction-only immunoSEQ sequences carried no quality scores, so filtering differed. Assay used: immunoSEQ multiplex PCR; TCRdb lists only in-frame clones, some missing. V and J calls plus clone size are reproduced from that table; the DNA served to infer D and trimming. The sample carries roughly 500,000 clones, about 85% recorded once. Germline V gene sequence: CDR1 KGHSH, CDR2 LQKENI. Trimming shortened V by 3 bases and J by 1 base, and 6 bases separated the two germline ends. CDR3 length equals 13 residues.

Sequencing was done on a sample of PBMCs. This receptor was obtained from a woman aged 40 to 55 in good health. Some clones in this sample may be carry-over from other donors' samples. The V call is TRBV18, the J call TRBJ1-1; unclear D gene. The CDR3 nucleotides are TGTGCCAGCTCACCGCGGAGGAACACTGAAGCTTTCTTT. The encoded protein is CASSPRRNTEAFF.